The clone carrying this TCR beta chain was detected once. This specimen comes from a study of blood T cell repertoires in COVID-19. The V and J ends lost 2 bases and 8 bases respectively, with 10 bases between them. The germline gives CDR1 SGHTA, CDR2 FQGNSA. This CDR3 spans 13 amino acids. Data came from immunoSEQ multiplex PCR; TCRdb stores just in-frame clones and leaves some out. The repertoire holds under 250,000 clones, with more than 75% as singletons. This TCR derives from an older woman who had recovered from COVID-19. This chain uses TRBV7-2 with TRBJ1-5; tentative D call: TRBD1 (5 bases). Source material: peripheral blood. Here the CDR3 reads CASSLPGGKPQHF. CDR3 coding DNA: TGTGCCAGCAGCTTACCCGGGGGGAAGCCCCAGCATTTT.